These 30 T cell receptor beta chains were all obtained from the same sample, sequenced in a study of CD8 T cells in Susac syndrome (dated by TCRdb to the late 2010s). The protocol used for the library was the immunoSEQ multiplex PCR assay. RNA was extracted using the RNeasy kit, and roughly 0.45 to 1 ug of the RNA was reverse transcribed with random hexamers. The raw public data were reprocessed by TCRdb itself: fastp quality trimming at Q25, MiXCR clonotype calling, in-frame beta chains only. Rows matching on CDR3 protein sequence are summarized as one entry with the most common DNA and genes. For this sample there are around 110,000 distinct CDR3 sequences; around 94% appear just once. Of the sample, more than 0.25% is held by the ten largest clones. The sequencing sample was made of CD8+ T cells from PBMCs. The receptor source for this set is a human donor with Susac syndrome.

CDR3 protein: CASSPGGPGELFF. The CDR3, as DNA: TGTGCCAGCAGTCCAGGGGGCCCCGGGGAGCTGTTTTTT. The V call is TRBV27, the J call TRBJ2-2; the match to TRBD1 covers 8 bases. Per germline, CDR1 MNHEY and CDR2 SMNVEV (reference sequence). V lost 5 bases and J lost 6; bases outside the gene matches: 2. The CDR3 runs 13 residues.

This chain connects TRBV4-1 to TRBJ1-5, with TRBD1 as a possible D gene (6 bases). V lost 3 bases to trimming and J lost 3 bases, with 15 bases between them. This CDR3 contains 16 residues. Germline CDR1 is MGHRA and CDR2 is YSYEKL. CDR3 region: CASSQDFTGPNQPQHF. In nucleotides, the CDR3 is TGCGCCAGCAGCCAGGATTTCACAGGGCCCAATCAGCCCCAGCATTTT.

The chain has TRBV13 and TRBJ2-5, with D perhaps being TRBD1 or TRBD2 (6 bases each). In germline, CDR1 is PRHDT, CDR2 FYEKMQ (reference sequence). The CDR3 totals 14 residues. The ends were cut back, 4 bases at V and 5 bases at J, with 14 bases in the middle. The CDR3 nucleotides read TGTGCCAGCAGCTCACAGAGGAGGGGGGAGACCCAGTACTTC. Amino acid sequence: CASSSQRRGETQYF.

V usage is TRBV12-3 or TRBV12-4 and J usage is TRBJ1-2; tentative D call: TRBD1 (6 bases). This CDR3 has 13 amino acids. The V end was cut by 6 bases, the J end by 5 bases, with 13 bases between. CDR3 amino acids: CASSLGQYYGYTF. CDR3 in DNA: TGTGCCAGCAGCCTTGGACAGTATTATGGCTACACCTTC.

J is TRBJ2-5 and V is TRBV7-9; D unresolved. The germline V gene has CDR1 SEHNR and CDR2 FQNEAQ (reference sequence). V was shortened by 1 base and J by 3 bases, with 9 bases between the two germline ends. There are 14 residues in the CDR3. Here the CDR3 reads CASSLDEAKETQYF. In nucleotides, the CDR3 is TGTGCCAGCAGCTTAGATGAAGCCAAAGAGACCCAGTACTTC.

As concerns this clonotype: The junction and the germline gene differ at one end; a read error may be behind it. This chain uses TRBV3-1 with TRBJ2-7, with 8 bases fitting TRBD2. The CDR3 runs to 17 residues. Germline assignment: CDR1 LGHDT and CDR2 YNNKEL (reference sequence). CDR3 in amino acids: CASSKERSGGPSYEQYF. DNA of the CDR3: TGTGCCAGCAGCAAAGAAAGGAGCGGGGGTCCATCCTACGAGCAGTACTTC.

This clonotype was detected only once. The CDR3 DNA follows: TGTGCCAGCAGCTTCGATGGACAGGGTTATGAATACGAGCAGTACTTC. As protein: CASSFDGQGYEYEQYF. The chain recombines TRBV5-5 with TRBJ2-7, with 8 bases matching TRBD1. The CDR3 loop spans 16 amino acids. V dropped 2 bases and J dropped 4; count of bases not matched to a gene: 11. In germline, CDR1 is SGHKS, CDR2 YYEKEE (reference sequence).

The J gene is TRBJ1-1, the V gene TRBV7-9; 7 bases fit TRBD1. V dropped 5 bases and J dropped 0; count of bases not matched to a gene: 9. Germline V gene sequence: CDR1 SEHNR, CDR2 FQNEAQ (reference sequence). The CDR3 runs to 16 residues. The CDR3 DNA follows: TGTGCCAGCAGCCCCCCCGGGACAGCGATGAACACTGAAGCTTTCTTT. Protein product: CASSPPGTAMNTEAFF.

CDR3 DNA sequence: TGCAGTGCTAGAGAGGCACAGGGAAATAGTCAGCCCCAGCATTTT. It translates to CSAREAQGNSQPQHF. This chain joins TRBV20-1 and TRBJ1-5, with a tentative D call TRBD1 (6 bases). This CDR3 spans 15 amino acids. The V gene's germline CDR1 is DFQATT and CDR2 SNEGSKA (reference sequence). Trimming left V 0 bases short and J 6 bases short, with 15 bases between.

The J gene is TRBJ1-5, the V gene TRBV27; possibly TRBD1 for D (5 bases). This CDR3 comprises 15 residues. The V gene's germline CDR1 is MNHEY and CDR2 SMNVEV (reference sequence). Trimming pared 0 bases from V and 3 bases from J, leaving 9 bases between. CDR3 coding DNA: TGTGCCAGCAGTTTATCGTCCAGGGCCAATCAGCCCCAGCATTTT. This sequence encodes CASSLSSRANQPQHF.

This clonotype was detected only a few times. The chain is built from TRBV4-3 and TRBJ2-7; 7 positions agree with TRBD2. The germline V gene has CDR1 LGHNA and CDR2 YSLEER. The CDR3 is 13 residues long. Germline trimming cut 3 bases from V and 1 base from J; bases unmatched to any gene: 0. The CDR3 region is CASSQGGSYEQYF. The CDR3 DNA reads TGCGCCAGCAGCCAGGGGGGGTCCTACGAGCAGTACTTC.

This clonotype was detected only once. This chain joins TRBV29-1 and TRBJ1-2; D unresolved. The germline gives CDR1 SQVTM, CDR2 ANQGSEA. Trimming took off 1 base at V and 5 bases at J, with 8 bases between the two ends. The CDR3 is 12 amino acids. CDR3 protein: CSVEAEWYGYTF. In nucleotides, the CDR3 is TGCAGCGTTGAAGCGGAGTGGTATGGCTACACCTTC.

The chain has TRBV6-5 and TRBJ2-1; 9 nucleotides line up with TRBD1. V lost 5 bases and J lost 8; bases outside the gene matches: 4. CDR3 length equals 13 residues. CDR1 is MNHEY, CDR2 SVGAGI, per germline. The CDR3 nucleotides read TGTGCCAGCAGTCGGGGACAGGGCGATGAGCAGTTCTTC. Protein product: CASSRGQGDEQFF.

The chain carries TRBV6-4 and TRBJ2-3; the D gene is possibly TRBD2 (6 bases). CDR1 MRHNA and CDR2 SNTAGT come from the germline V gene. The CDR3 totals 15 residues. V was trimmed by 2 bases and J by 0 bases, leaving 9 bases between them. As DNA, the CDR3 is TGTGCCAGCAGTGACCAGGGAGGAAGCACAGATACGCAGTATTTT. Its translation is CASSDQGGSTDTQYF.

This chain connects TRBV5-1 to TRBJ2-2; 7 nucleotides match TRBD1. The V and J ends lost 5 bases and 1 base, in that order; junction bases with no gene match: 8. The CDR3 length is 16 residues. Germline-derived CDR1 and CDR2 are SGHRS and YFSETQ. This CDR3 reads CASSDWGTVNTGELFF. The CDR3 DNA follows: TGCGCCAGCAGTGATTGGGGGACAGTGAACACCGGGGAGCTGTTTTTT.

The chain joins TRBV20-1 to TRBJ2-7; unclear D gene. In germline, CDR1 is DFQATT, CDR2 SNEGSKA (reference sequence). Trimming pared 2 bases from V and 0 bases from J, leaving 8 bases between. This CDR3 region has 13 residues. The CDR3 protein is CSARPGPSYEQYF. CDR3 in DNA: TGCAGTGCTAGACCTGGACCCTCCTACGAGCAGTACTTC.

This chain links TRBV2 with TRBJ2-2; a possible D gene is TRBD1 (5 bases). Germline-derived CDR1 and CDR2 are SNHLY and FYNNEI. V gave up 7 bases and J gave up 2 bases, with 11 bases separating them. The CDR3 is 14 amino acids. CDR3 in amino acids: CASISRENTGELFF. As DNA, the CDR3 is TGTGCCAGCATATCCAGGGAAAACACCGGGGAGCTGTTTTTT.

Written as DNA, the CDR3 is TGTGCCAGCAGTCTGGGACGTCTCGATGAAGCTTTCTTT. Translation gives CASSLGRLDEAFF. The chain employs TRBV12-3 or TRBV12-4 and TRBJ1-1, with D perhaps matching TRBD1 (5 bases). Deletions cut 5 bases from V and 7 bases from J, with 14 bases between. The CDR3 has 13 amino acids.

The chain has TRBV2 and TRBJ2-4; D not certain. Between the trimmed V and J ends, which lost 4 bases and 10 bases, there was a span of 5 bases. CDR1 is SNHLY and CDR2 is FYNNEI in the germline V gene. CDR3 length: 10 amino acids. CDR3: CASSADIQYF. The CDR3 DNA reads TGTGCCAGCAGTGCGGATATTCAGTACTTC.

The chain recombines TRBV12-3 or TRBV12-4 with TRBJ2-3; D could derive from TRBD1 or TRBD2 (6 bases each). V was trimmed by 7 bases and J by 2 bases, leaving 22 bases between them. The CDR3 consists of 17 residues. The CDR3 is CASMGADERVYTDTQYF. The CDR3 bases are TGTGCCAGCATGGGGGCCGACGAGCGGGTCTACACAGATACGCAGTATTTT.

This CDR3 reads CASTQGDTEAFF. The CDR3, as DNA: TGCGCCAGTACACAAGGGGACACTGAAGCTTTCTTT. The J gene is TRBJ1-1, the V gene TRBV5-1; a possible D gene is TRBD1 (5 bases). The CDR3 has 12 residues. V gave up 8 bases and J gave up 3 bases, with 11 bases separating them. CDR1 SGHRS and CDR2 YFSETQ come from the germline V gene.

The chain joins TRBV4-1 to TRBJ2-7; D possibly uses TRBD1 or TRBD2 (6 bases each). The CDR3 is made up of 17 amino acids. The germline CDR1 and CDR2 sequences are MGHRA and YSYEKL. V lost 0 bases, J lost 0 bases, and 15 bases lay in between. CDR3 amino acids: CASSQEFTGTFSYEQYF. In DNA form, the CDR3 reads TGCGCCAGCAGCCAAGAATTTACAGGGACTTTCTCCTACGAGCAGTACTTC.

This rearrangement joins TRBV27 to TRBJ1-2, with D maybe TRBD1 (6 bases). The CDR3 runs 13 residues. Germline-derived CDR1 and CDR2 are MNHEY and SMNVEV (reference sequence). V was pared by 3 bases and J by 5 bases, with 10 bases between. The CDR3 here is CASSFGQGYGYTF. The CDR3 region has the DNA TGTGCCAGCAGTTTCGGGCAGGGGTATGGCTACACCTTC.

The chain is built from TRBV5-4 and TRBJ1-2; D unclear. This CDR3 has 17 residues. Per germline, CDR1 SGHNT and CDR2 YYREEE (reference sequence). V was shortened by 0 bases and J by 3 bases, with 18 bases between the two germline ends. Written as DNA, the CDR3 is TGTGCCAGCAGCTTGGACGGCGGACTTCAATGGGACTATGGCTACACCTTC. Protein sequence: CASSLDGGLQWDYGYTF.

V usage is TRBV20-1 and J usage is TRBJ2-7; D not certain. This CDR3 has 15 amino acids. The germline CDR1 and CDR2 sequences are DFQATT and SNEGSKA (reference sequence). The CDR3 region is CRGHRPKPIRYEQYF. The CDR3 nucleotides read TGCAGGGGTCACCGGCCGAAACCTATCCGCTACGAGCAGTACTTC.

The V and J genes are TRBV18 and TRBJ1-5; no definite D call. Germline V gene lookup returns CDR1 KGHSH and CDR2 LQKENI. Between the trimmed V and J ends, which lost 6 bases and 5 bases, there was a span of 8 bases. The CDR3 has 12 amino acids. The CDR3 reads CASSPGDQPQHF. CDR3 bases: TGTGCCAGCTCCCCTGGGGATCAGCCCCAGCATTTT.

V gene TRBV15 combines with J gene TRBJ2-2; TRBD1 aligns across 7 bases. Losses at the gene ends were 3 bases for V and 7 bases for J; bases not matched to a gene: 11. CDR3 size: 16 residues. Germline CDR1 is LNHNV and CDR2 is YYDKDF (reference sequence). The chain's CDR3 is CATSSEFDRVNGELFF. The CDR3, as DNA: TGTGCCACCAGCAGTGAGTTCGACAGGGTGAACGGGGAGCTGTTTTTT.

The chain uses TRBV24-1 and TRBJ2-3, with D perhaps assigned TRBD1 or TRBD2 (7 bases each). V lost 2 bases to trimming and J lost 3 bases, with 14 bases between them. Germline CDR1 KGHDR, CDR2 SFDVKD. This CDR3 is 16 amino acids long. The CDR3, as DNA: TGTGCCACCAGTGATTCCACAGGGGAGGGGACAGATACGCAGTATTTT. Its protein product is CATSDSTGEGTDTQYF.

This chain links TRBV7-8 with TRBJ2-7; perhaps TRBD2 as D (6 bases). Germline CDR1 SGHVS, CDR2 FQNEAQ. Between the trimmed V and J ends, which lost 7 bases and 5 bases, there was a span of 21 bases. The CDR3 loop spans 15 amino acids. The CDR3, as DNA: TGTGCCAGCACCCGCGGGGCCTGGACGATTCACGAGCAGTACTTC. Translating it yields CASTRGAWTIHEQYF.

The CDR3 region is CASSPSGSSYEQYF. The CDR3 DNA is TGTGCCAGCAGTCCTAGCGGATCCTCCTACGAGCAGTACTTC. The chain is built from TRBV6-5 and TRBJ2-7, with 7 bases lining up with TRBD2. The CDR3 spans 14 residues. J lost 0 bases, V lost 5 bases, and 4 bases had no gene match. Germline CDR1 is MNHEY and CDR2 is SVGAGI.